Shown below are 21 T cell receptor beta chains from a single sample sequenced in a study of chemoradiotherapy in HPV16-positive cancers. Sequenced by immunoSEQ multiplex PCR; TCRdb stores in-frame clones only, minus some. The sample yields about 7,000 clones, 60% to 80% seen once. This sample was gathered from a patient who underwent chemoradiotherapy. The receptors were sampled from a human donor with HPV-associated anogenital cancer.

Concerning this clone: A read error may produce the germline difference seen at one junction end. CDR3 bases: TGTGCCAGCAGCTTAAAGGGGGACCGGTTCGTAGTTTTT. Translation: CASSLKGDRFVVF. This chain connects TRBV11-3 to TRBJ1-4, with D possibly TRBD1 on 6 matching bases. The CDR3 sequence is 13 residues long. The V gene's germline CDR1 is SGHNT and CDR2 YENEEA.

The chain is built from TRBV6-1 and TRBJ2-3; 7 nucleotides match TRBD1. V trimming: 6 bases; J trimming: 0 bases; junction bases outside the gene matches: 6. CDR1 MNHNS and CDR2 SASEGT come from the germline V gene. There are 15 residues in the CDR3. This CDR3 is CASSPTGHSTDTQYF. DNA of the CDR3: TGTGCCAGCAGCCCGACAGGGCATAGCACAGATACGCAGTATTTT.

The rearrangement links TRBV7-2 to TRBJ2-5, with D perhaps given as TRBD1 or TRBD2 (5 bases each). CDR1 and CDR2 from the germline V gene are SGHTA and FQGNSA. Trimming took 3 bases from V and 1 from J, leaving 15 bases between them. The length of the CDR3 is 16 residues. CDR3 coding DNA: TGTGCCAGCAGCTTCCCGGGACGGAGATCCCAAGAGACCCAGTACTTC. Protein sequence: CASSFPGRRSQETQYF.

The chain is built from TRBV28 and TRBJ2-6, with a possible D match to TRBD2 (5 bases). The CDR3 sequence is 16 residues long. Trimming took 5 bases from V and 4 from J, leaving 15 bases between them. CDR1 and CDR2 from the germline V gene are MDHEN and SYDVKM. CDR3 sequence (DNA): TGTGCCAGCAGTGCCTCGGAGGAACTGGGGGCCAACGTCCTGACTTTC. Translation: CASSASEELGANVLTF.

This CDR3 is CASSSRRGRQYF. In DNA form, the CDR3 reads TGTGCCAGCAGCTCAAGGAGGGGGAGGCAGTACTTC. V is TRBV28 and J is TRBJ2-7; D is perhaps TRBD1 or TRBD2 (6 bases each). Per germline, CDR1 MDHEN and CDR2 SYDVKM. With 6 bases removed from V and 9 bases from J, the gap between germline ends came to 15 bases. The CDR3 has 12 residues.

The chain employs TRBV27 and TRBJ1-6, with 9 bases matching TRBD1. The CDR3 totals 14 residues. Germline assignment: CDR1 MNHEY and CDR2 SMNVEV (reference sequence). The trim removed 2 bases at V and 9 bases at J, leaving 2 bases unmatched. CDR3 in DNA: TGTGCCAGCAGTTTAGGACAGGGGTTTTCACCCCTCCACTTT. This translates into CASSLGQGFSPLHF.

V usage is TRBV7-8 and J usage is TRBJ1-4; 7 nucleotides align to TRBD1. Trimming cost V 4 bases and J 10 bases; bases outside gene matches: 12. Germline values: CDR1 SGHVS, CDR2 FQNEAQ. This CDR3 spans 15 amino acids. As DNA, the CDR3 is TGTGCCAGCAGCTCCGAAGGGGGCTATAGAGGAAAACTGTTTTTT. This translates into CASSSEGGYRGKLFF. Looking up the rest from reference TRBV7-8 and TRBJ1-4 gives the full variable domain: GAGVSQSPRYKVAKRGQDVALRCDPISGHVSLFWYQQALGQGPEFLTYFQNEAQLDKSGLPSDRFFAERPEGSVSTLKIQRTQQEDSAVYLCASSSEGGYRGKLFFGSGTQLSVL.

This chain links TRBV10-3 with TRBJ2-2; D is unclear. V lost 0 bases to trimming and J lost 6 bases, with 5 bases between them. Germline lookup yields CDR1 ENHRY and CDR2 SYGVKD. The CDR3 extends over 13 amino acids. The CDR3 loop is CAISESGSGELFF. DNA of the CDR3: TGTGCCATCAGTGAGTCAGGCTCCGGGGAGCTGTTTTTT.

The V gene is TRBV21-1, the J gene TRBJ2-2; the table's D call TRBD1 went unverified against the DNA. TRBV21-1 is deemed a pseudogene. This CDR3 has 23 amino acids. CDR3 amino acids: CASSKQTKTQGSAGEGCTGELFF. Here the CDR3 DNA reads TGTGCCAGCAGCAAGCAAACAAAGACACAGGGCTCGGCGGGTGAAGGTTGCACCGGGGAGCTGTTTTTT.

This chain links TRBV5-1 with TRBJ2-7, with TRBD2 as a possible D gene (6 bases). Germline V CDR1 and CDR2: SGHRS, YFSETQ. Trimming shortened V by 0 bases and J by 3 bases, and 19 bases separated the two germline ends. This CDR3 has 17 residues. The CDR3 spells CASSLGLSGRDFYEQYF. CDR3 nucleotide sequence: TGCGCCAGCAGCTTGGGTCTTTCGGGGCGGGATTTCTACGAGCAGTACTTC.

This chain joins TRBV19 and TRBJ1-3, with D unresolved. The germline CDR1 and CDR2 sequences are LNHDA and SQIVND (reference sequence). The CDR3 is 14 residues long. V was shortened by 3 bases and J by 1 base, with 7 bases between the two germline ends. As DNA, the CDR3 is TGTGCCAGTAGTATCCGGGGATCTGGAAACACCATATATTTT. Its protein product is CASSIRGSGNTIYF.

The chain recombines TRBV9 with TRBJ1-1, with a tentative D call TRBD1 (5 bases). Germline values: CDR1 SGDLS, CDR2 YYNGEE. V was trimmed by 0 bases and J by 0 bases, leaving 15 bases between them. The CDR3 contains 17 residues. CDR3 in amino acids: CASSVDAPGNMNTEAFF. Written as DNA, the CDR3 is TGTGCCAGCAGCGTAGATGCGCCAGGGAACATGAACACTGAAGCTTTCTTT.

The chain couples TRBV4-2 to TRBJ2-7; TRBD1 might be the D (6 bases). The V gene lost 0 bases and the J gene lost 6 bases, with 12 bases spanning the gap. Per the germline V gene, CDR1 is LGHNA and CDR2 is YNFKEQ. The CDR3 has 14 amino acids. DNA of the CDR3: TGTGCCAGCAGCCAAGACAGCGGCAGGGGCGAGCAGTACTTC. This encodes CASSQDSGRGEQYF.

This chain uses TRBV19 with TRBJ2-1; 13 positions match TRBD2. This CDR3 has 15 residues. CDR1 is LNHDA and CDR2 is SQIVND in the germline V gene (reference sequence). V shed 4 bases, J shed 9 bases, and the junction held 6 bases outside the gene matches. The CDR3 region is CASSTGLAGAGEQFF. The DNA of the CDR3 is TGTGCCAGTAGTACTGGACTAGCGGGAGCGGGTGAGCAGTTCTTC.

V usage is TRBV2 and J usage is TRBJ1-4; D unresolved. V shed 6 bases and J shed 0 bases, with 11 bases lying between them. CDR3 length equals 15 residues. Germline lookup yields CDR1 SNHLY and CDR2 FYNNEI. The CDR3 bases are TGTGCCAGCAGCGTCGAGAGGGCAACTAATGAAAAACTGTTTTTT. This sequence encodes CASSVERATNEKLFF.

The gene calls are TRBV7-2 and TRBJ1-5; D is unclear. The V end lost 1 base, the J end lost 6 bases, and 13 bases lay between the germline ends. There are 15 residues in the CDR3. Per germline, CDR1 SGHTA and CDR2 FQGNSA. CDR3 sequence reads: CASSLGERWGQPQHF. The CDR3 nucleotides read TGTGCCAGCAGCTTAGGGGAGCGTTGGGGTCAGCCCCAGCATTTT.

The rearrangement uses TRBV28 and TRBJ1-1; D is unresolved. CDR1 is MDHEN and CDR2 is SYDVKM in the germline V gene. The CDR3 loop spans 11 amino acids. Trimming cost V 4 bases and J 7 bases, with 7 bases left between them. CDR3 loop: CASSYAGEAFF. The CDR3 DNA sequence: TGTGCCAGCAGTTATGCCGGTGAAGCTTTCTTT.

The chain recombines TRBV18 with TRBJ1-2; TRBD1 matches 9 bases. The trim removed 6 bases at V and 8 bases at J, leaving 7 bases unmatched. The CDR3 extends over 13 amino acids. CDR1 is KGHSH, CDR2 LQKENI, per germline. CDR3 protein: CASSDGQGQGYTF. In DNA form, the CDR3 reads TGTGCCAGCTCGGACGGACAGGGGCAAGGCTACACCTTC.

The sample holds one count of this clone. The chain is built from TRBV18 and TRBJ2-2, with D possibly being TRBD2 (5 bases). The CDR3 contains 12 residues. V was cut by 6 bases and J by 5 bases, with 7 bases left in between. CDR1 is KGHSH, CDR2 LQKENI, per germline. The CDR3 loop reads CASSPGTGELFF. The CDR3 DNA follows: TGTGCCAGCTCGCCGGGGACCGGGGAGCTGTTTTTT.

This clone was seen only once. This chain links TRBV19 with TRBJ1-1; 7 positions match TRBD1. The CDR3 has 15 residues. After removal of 2 bases from V and 7 bases from J, the junction contained 10 bases not matched to a gene. CDR1 is LNHDA, CDR2 SQIVND, per germline (reference sequence). CDR3 loop: CASSIMSAGGSEAFF. DNA for the CDR3: TGTGCCAGTAGTATAATGTCGGCAGGGGGGAGTGAAGCTTTCTTT.

The chain is built from TRBV11-2 and TRBJ1-1, with a weak D call TRBD1 (6 bases). Germline V gene sequence: CDR1 SGHAT, CDR2 FQNNGV. Trimming removed 5 bases from V and 10 bases from J, with 14 bases in between. CDR3 length: 12 residues. The CDR3 sequence is CASSRDGGVAFF. The CDR3 DNA is TGTGCCAGCAGCCGAGATGGGGGCGTAGCTTTCTTT.